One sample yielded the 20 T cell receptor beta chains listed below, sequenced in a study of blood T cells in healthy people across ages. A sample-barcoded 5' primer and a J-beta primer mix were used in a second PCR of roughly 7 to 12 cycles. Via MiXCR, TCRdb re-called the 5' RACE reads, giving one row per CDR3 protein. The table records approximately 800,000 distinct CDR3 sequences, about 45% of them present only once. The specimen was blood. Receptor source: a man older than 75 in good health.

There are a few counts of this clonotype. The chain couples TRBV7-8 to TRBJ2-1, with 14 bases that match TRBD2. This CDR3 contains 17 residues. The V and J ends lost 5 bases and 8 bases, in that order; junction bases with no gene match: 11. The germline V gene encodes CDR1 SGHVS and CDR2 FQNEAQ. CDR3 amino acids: CASSQRLAGGYLDEQFF. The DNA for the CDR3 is TGTGCCAGCAGCCAAAGACTAGCGGGAGGGTATTTGGATGAGCAGTTCTTC.

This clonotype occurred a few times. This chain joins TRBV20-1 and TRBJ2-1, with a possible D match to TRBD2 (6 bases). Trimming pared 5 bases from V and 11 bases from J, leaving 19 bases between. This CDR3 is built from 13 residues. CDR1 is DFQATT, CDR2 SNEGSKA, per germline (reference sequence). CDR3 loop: CSARRDSERKQFF. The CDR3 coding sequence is TGCAGTGCTCGCCGGGACTCCGAGAGGAAGCAGTTCTTC.

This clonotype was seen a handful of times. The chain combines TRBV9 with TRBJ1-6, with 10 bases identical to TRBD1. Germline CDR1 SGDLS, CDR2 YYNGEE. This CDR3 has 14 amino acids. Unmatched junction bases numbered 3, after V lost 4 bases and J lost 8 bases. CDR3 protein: CASSPGQGYSPLHF. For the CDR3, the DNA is TGTGCCAGCAGCCCGGGACAGGGGTATTCACCCCTCCACTTT.

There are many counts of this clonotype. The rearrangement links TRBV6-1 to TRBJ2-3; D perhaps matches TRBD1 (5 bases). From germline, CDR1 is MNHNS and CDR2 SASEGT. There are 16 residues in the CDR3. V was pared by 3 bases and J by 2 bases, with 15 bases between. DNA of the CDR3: TGTGCCAGCAGTGACGGATATTATGGGGCCACAGATACGCAGTATTTT. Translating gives CASSDGYYGATDTQYF.

CDR3 nucleotides: TGCAGCGTTATGACAGGGAGTGAAAAACTGTTTTTT. Amino acids: CSVMTGSEKLFF. V usage is TRBV29-1 and J usage is TRBJ1-4, with 7 bases matching TRBD1. The CDR3 runs to 12 residues. V trimming: 5 bases; J trimming: 7 bases; junction bases outside the gene matches: 4. Germline V CDR1 and CDR2: SQVTM, ANQGSEA.

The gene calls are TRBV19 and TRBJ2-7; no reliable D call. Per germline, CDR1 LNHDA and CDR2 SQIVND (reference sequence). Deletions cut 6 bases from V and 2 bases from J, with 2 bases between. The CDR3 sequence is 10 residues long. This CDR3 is CASRAYEQYF. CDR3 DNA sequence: TGTGCCAGTAGAGCCTACGAGCAGTACTTC.

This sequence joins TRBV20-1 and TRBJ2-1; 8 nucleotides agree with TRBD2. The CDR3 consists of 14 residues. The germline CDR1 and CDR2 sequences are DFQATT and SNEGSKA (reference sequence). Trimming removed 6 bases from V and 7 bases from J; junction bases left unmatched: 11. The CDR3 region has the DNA TGCAGTGCCCCTCCGAGCGGGAGTTCGAATGAGCAGTTCTTC. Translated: CSAPPSGSSNEQFF.

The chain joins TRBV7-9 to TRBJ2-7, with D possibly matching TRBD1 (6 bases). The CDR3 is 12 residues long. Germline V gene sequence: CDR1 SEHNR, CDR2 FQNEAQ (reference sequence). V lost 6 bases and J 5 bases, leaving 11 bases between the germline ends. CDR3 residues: CASSFPGDEQYF. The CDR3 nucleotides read TGTGCCAGCAGTTTCCCAGGGGACGAGCAGTACTTC.

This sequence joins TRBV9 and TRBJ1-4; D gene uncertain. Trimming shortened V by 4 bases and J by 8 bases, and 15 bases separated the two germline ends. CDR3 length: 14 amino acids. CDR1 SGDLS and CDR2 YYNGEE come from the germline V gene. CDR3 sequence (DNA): TGTGCCAGCAGCCCACCCTTGGAGGAGGAAAAACTGTTTTTT. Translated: CASSPPLEEEKLFF.

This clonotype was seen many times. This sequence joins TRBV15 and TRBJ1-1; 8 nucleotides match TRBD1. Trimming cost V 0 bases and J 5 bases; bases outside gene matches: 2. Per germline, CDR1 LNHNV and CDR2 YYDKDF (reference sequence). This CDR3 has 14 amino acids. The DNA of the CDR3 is TGTGCCACCAGCAGAGACAGGGGGCGGACTGAAGCTTTCTTT. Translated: CATSRDRGRTEAFF.

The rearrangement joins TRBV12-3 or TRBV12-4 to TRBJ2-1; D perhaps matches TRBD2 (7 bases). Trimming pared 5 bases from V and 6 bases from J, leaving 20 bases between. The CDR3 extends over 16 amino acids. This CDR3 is CASSETGFGRRNEQFF. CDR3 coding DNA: TGTGCCAGCAGTGAAACAGGGTTCGGGAGGCGCAATGAGCAGTTCTTC.

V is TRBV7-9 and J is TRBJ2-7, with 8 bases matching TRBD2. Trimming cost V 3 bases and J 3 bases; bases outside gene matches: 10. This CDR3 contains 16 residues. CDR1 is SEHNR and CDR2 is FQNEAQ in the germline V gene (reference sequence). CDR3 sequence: CASSLGVAGTFYEQYF. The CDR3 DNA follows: TGTGCCAGCAGCTTGGGGGTAGCGGGGACCTTCTACGAGCAGTACTTC.

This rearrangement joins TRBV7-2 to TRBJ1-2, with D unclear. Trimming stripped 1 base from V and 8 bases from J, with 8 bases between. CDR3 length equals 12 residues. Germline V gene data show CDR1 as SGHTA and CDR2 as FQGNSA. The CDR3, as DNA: TGTGCCAGCAGCTTAGAGGTCCCGGGCTACACCTTC. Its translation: CASSLEVPGYTF.

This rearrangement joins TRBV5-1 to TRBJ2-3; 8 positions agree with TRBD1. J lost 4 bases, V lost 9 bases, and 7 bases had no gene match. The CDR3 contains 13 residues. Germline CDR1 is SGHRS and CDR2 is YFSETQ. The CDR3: CATSQGAADTQYF. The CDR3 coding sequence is TGCGCCACCTCCCAGGGGGCCGCAGATACGCAGTATTTT.

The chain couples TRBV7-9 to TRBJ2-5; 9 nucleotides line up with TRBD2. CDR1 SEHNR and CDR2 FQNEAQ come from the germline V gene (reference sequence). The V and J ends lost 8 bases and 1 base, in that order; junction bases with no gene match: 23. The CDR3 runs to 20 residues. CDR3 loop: CASVSPGVIAGERFQETQYF. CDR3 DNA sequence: TGTGCCAGCGTGAGTCCTGGCGTAATAGCGGGAGAGAGATTCCAAGAGACCCAGTACTTC.

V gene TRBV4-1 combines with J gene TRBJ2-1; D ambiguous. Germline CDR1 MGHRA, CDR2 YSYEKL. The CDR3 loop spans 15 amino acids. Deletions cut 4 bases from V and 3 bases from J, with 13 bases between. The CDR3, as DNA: TGCGCCAGCAGCCCCTTTGGGTATCTCTACAATGAGCAGTTCTTC. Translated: CASSPFGYLYNEQFF.

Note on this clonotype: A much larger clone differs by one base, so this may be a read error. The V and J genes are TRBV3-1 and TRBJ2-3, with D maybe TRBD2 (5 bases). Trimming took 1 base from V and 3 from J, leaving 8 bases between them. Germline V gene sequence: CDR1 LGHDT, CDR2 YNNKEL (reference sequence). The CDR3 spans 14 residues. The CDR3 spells CASSQATKTDTQYF. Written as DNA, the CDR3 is TGTGCCAGCAGCCAAGCGACTAAAACAGATACGCAGTATTTT.

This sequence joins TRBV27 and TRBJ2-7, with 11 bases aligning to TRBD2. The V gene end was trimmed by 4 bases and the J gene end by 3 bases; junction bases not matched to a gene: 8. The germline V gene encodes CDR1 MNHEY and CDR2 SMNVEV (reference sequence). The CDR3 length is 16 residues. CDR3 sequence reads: CASSSPTSGNFYEQYF. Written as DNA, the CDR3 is TGTGCCAGCAGTTCTCCGACTAGCGGGAATTTCTACGAGCAGTACTTC.

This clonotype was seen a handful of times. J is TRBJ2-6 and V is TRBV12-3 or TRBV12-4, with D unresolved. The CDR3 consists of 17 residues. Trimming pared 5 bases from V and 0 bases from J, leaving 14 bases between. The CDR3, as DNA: TGTGCCAGCAGTGCCGACAAAGCCTACTCTGGGGCCAACGTCCTGACTTTC. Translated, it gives CASSADKAYSGANVLTF.

CDR3 coding DNA: TGTGCCAGCAGTGAGGGGGTCTACTACAATGAGCAGTTCTTC. It yields the protein CASSEGVYYNEQFF. V is TRBV2 and J is TRBJ2-1; D is possibly TRBD1 or TRBD2 (5 bases each). Trimming took off 3 bases at V and 3 bases at J, with 9 bases between the two ends. The CDR3 covers 14 residues. Per germline, CDR1 SNHLY and CDR2 FYNNEI.